The 16 T cell receptor beta chains given below trace back to one sample, sequenced in a study of shared clonotypes between healthy human individuals (TCRdb year 2020). Libraries were made using the immunoSEQ multiplex PCR assay. This immuneACCESS table, as held by TCRdb, lists in-frame sequences with V and J called but not all clones. Of the missing ones, under half trace to an unresolved V gene in checked studies; the others have no known cause. Counted in this sample were 550,000 to 600,000 clones; around 80% of them appeared once. Approximately 12% of the sample is held by the ten biggest clonotypes. The sample comprised PBMCs. The receptors shown here come from a woman in her thirties or forties in good health. Some clones in this sample may be carry-over from other donors' samples.

This clone showed up just once. CDR3: CASSLEASTDTQYF. In DNA, the CDR3 is TGTGCCAGCAGCCTAGAGGCTAGCACAGATACGCAGTATTTT. The genes are TRBV7-6 and TRBJ2-3; D is unclear. The CDR3 runs to 14 residues. Germline values: CDR1 SGHVS, CDR2 FNYEAQ. V dropped 5 bases and J dropped 0 bases, with 9 bases sitting between them.

The gene calls are TRBV4-1 and TRBJ2-1; 10 nucleotides agree with TRBD2. The CDR3 sequence is 15 residues long. Germline V lookup: CDR1 MGHRA, CDR2 YSYEKL. Unmatched junction bases numbered 5, after V lost 2 bases and J lost 7 bases. CDR3 DNA: TGCGCCAGCAGCCAAACCGGACTAGCGGCAAATGAGCAGTTCTTC. It yields the protein CASSQTGLAANEQFF.

In this sample, this clone turned up a few times. This rearrangement joins TRBV2 to TRBJ1-1; D is unclear. The CDR3 sequence is 13 residues long. The germline CDR1 and CDR2 sequences are SNHLY and FYNNEI. Trimming removed 1 base from V and 9 bases from J, with 12 bases in between. The DNA of the CDR3 is TGTGCCAGCAGTGAAGGTTCCCCGACCCAAGCTTTCTTT. Translating it yields CASSEGSPTQAFF.

The chain combines TRBV18 with TRBJ2-5; D is unresolved. CDR1 is KGHSH, CDR2 LQKENI, per germline. V lost 0 bases and J lost 2, with 7 bases in between. The CDR3 covers 14 residues. CDR3 amino acids: CASSPPLVQETQYF. In DNA, the CDR3 is TGTGCCAGCTCACCACCTCTAGTTCAAGAGACCCAGTACTTC.

The J gene is TRBJ2-3, the V gene TRBV27, with 8 bases lining up with TRBD2. The germline gives CDR1 MNHEY, CDR2 SMNVEV (reference sequence). V shed 6 bases, J shed 3 bases, and the junction held 5 bases outside the gene matches. The CDR3 consists of 14 residues. CDR3 sequence (DNA): TGTGCCAGCAGCGCGGGAGGCCGTACAGATACGCAGTATTTT. Amino acids: CASSAGGRTDTQYF.

V gene TRBV4-1 combines with J gene TRBJ2-1; 7 nucleotides line up with TRBD2. Germline loops: CDR1 MGHRA, CDR2 YSYEKL. The CDR3 is 17 amino acids. V gave up 5 bases and J gave up 4 bases; unmatched junction bases: 14. CDR3 protein: CASSYTQMTSTYNEQFF. The CDR3, as DNA: TGCGCCAGCAGCTACACCCAAATGACTAGCACATACAATGAGCAGTTCTTC.

This chain links TRBV23-1 with TRBJ1-2, with D hard to call. TRBV23-1 carries the ORF label, with uncertain function. Between the trimmed V and J ends, which lost 7 bases and 0 bases, there was a span of 3 bases. The CDR3 extends over 11 amino acids. CDR3 region: CASNTNYGYTF. CDR3 DNA: TGCGCCAGCAATACTAACTATGGCTACACCTTC.

As for this clone: The same CDR3 is also encoded by other DNA sequences in this sample. V is TRBV6-6 and J is TRBJ2-1; 10 positions match TRBD1. CDR3 length equals 14 residues. J gave up 5 bases and V 2 bases, and 0 bases lay outside the gene matches. CDR1 and CDR2 from the germline V gene are MNHNY and SVGAGI (reference sequence). The CDR3: CASSYGTGDNEQFF. The CDR3 region has the DNA TGTGCCAGCAGTTACGGGACAGGGGACAATGAGCAGTTCTTC.

This clone has only a few counts. The chain uses TRBV7-2 and TRBJ2-7, with 13 bases matching TRBD2. CDR1 is SGHTA and CDR2 is FQGNSA in the germline V gene. Trimming cost V 5 bases and J 4 bases; bases outside gene matches: 8. The CDR3 contains 16 residues. CDR3 in DNA: TGTGCCAGCAGCGTAACCGGGACTAGCGGGATTTACGAGCAGTACTTC. Protein product: CASSVTGTSGIYEQYF.

The gene calls are TRBV30 and TRBJ1-1; D remains unclear. Trimming left V 2 bases short and J 1 base short, with 5 bases between. Germline-derived CDR1 and CDR2 are GTSNPN and SVGIG (reference sequence). The CDR3 consists of 12 residues. This CDR3 is CAWSLTNTEAFF. In DNA, the CDR3 is TGTGCCTGGAGTTTAACGAACACTGAAGCTTTCTTT. The full variable domain, completed using reference TRBV30 and TRBJ1-1, is SQTIHQWPATLVQPVGSPLSLECTVEGTSNPNLYWYRQAAGRGLQLLFYSVGIGQISSEVPQNLSASRPQDRQFILSSKKLLLSDSGFYLCAWSLTNTEAFFGQGTRLTVV.

V and J are TRBV28 and TRBJ2-1; 14 nucleotides match TRBD2. CDR1 MDHEN and CDR2 SYDVKM come from the germline V gene. The V segment lost 9 bases and the J segment 0 bases; nucleotides outside the gene matches: 7. There are 17 residues in the CDR3. This CDR3 reads CASKRTSGRSSYNEQFF. The CDR3 DNA reads as TGTGCCAGTAAGCGGACTAGCGGGAGGAGCTCCTACAATGAGCAGTTCTTC.

The V and J genes are TRBV10-3 and TRBJ2-2; tentatively, D is TRBD1 or TRBD2 (6 bases each). Per germline, CDR1 ENHRY and CDR2 SYGVKD. V was pared by 6 bases and J by 2 bases, with 19 bases between. This CDR3 is 17 amino acids long. DNA for the CDR3: TGTGCCATCAGGGGGGGACAAGGTCGAGCCAACACCGGGGAGCTGTTTTTT. It is translated as CAIRGGQGRANTGELFF.

This clone was recorded a few times. The chain is built from TRBV11-2 and TRBJ1-1; the match to TRBD1 covers 7 bases. Germline V lookup: CDR1 SGHAT, CDR2 FQNNGV. The length of the CDR3 is 16 residues. Trimming removed 4 bases from V and 7 bases from J; junction bases left unmatched: 15. The CDR3 protein is CASSSRGRTGRFEAFF. CDR3 coding DNA: TGTGCCAGCAGCTCAAGGGGTCGGACAGGACGGTTTGAAGCTTTCTTT.

The chain couples TRBV9 to TRBJ2-3; TRBD1 matches 7 bases. With 4 bases clipped from V and 5 bases from J, the junction kept 7 bases outside the gene matches. Germline V gene sequence: CDR1 SGDLS, CDR2 YYNGEE. This CDR3 is built from 14 residues. The CDR3 region is CASSRGQSIDTQYF. DNA for the CDR3: TGTGCCAGCAGCCGGGGACAGAGTATAGATACGCAGTATTTT.

This chain uses TRBV28 with TRBJ2-7, with TRBD2 as a possible D gene (6 bases). V was cut by 6 bases and J by 5 bases, with 17 bases left in between. This CDR3 comprises 14 residues. Germline loops: CDR1 MDHEN, CDR2 SYDVKM. The DNA for the CDR3 is TGTGCCAGCAGCCACGGTGGGAGGTTAAACGAGCAGTACTTC. This translates into CASSHGGRLNEQYF.

V is TRBV18 and J is TRBJ1-1; 9 bases map to TRBD1. V trimming: 6 bases; J trimming: 1 base; junction bases outside the gene matches: 3. CDR1 and CDR2 from the germline V gene are KGHSH and LQKENI. The CDR3 totals 14 residues. The CDR3 spells CASSRDRANTEAFF. The CDR3 nucleotides are TGTGCCAGCTCTCGGGACAGGGCGAACACTGAAGCTTTCTTT. The complete variable domain, with remaining parts taken from reference TRBV18 and TRBJ1-1, reads NAGVMQNPRHLVRRRGQEARLRCSPMKGHSHVYWYRQLPEEGLKFMVYLQKENIIDESGMPKERFSAEFPKEGPSILRIQQVVRGDSAAYFCASSRDRANTEAFFGQGTRLTVV.